This T cell receptor (beta chain) was sequenced during a study of tumor-infiltrating lymphocytes in primary liver carcinoma (dated by TCRdb to 2015 to 2018). With respect to the entire study: Surgical resection was performed in China between late 2015 and early 2016 on five or six patients with histopathologically diagnosed primary liver carcinoma. Of the five patients, three men and two women aged 30 to 69 years, four had hepatocellular carcinoma and one had combined HCC and intrahepatic cholangiocarcinoma. The tumors of the five patients were staged as T1-T3 N0M0, with maximum diameters ranging from 4.2 to 10 cm. Each sample produced about 3.65 to 7.13 million productive TCRbeta reads, and read depth showed no significant difference between tissue types. TCRbeta repertoire sequencing, expression microarrays and whole-exome sequencing were combined in the study across five regions of each liver tumor, with adjacent normal tissue and blood also included. A total of 35 specimens from 5 patients, comprising about 25 tumor regions, 5 adjacent noncancerous liver tissues and 5 peripheral blood samples, were covered by TCRbeta repertoire sequencing. High reproducibility was observed for the technical replicate repertoires, with mean shared-clone rates about 0.92 and correlation coefficients above 0.95. What the work shows at the level of the full study, not this receptor alone: Repertoire overlap was found to be higher between tumor regions (mean roughly 35%) than between tumor-adjacent (approximately 17%) or tumor-blood (about 14%) pairs, consistent with antigen-driven expansion. The study included only five patients, and the authors note findings should be validated in a larger study. Compared with blood, tumors had a significantly larger share of the repertoire taken up by the top 250 clones (p = 0.039). Because sequencing covered only the TCR beta chain and unpaired alpha chains were not captured, true repertoire diversity is likely underestimated. Since the samples were bulk and unsorted, there was no way to compare CD4+ and CD8+ T cell repertoires.

This clonotype came up a few times. What antigen it recognizes has not been identified. Per-nucleotide qualities are absent, and no much larger clonotype sits a single base away. Reading the germline V gene gives CDR1 SGHAT and CDR2 FQNNGV. The junction shows trimming of 2 bases on V and 4 bases on J, plus 15 bases between the germline ends. The CDR3, from cysteine to phenylalanine, totals 15 residues. This entry keeps only the CDR3 DNA: 45 bases, framed from base 1. Starting from about 500 ng total RNA, TCRbeta-specific cDNA was produced by reverse transcription with a constant-region primer and ProtoScript II reverse transcriptase. TCRbeta libraries were built with three nested multiplex PCR rounds, a slightly modified ARM-PCR procedure. Each of the first two PCR rounds ran for approximately 10 cycles using multiplex TRBV1-TRBV30 forward primers together with a Cbeta reverse primer. Sample barcodes and Illumina adapters were added in a final 25-cycle PCR using Deep VentR polymerase. Before sequencing, amplicons of 200-500 bp were gel-purified using a QIAquick gel extraction kit. An Illumina HiSeq 2500 was used to sequence the TCRbeta amplicons with 250-bp paired-end reads. The study's own analysis went as follows. Quality trimming of reads was performed with Trimmomatic v0.33, and paired reads were merged with FLASH v1.2.11 so that full CDR3 sequences could be recovered. V, D and J germline segments were assigned to the rearranged TCRbeta sequences by MiGEC v1.2.1b. Clonotype statistics and Shannon-Wiener diversity indices were computed with VDJtools v1.0.0. To reduce sampling bias, subsequent analyses other than the diversity analysis used only the 250 most abundant clonotypes in each sample. TCRdb applied fastp at Q25 and MiXCR to the public reads, then kept only in-frame beta chains. Rows are combined by CDR3 protein, so each entry shows the most common genes and DNA. TCRdb's processing, not the authors', yielded these V and J calls. This sample is represented by approximately 330,000 distinct CDR3 sequences; around three fifths of them were singletons. 5.5% to 8% of the sample is in the top ten clones.

TRIzol reagent was used to extract blood RNA from unsorted whole blood, while the DNeasy Blood & Tissue kit provided the germline DNA. At the time of sampling, the patients had chronic HBV infection and had not received any treatment. About 3.7 milliliters of peripheral blood were collected into K2EDTA tubes before surgery. This TCR came from a man between 40 and 49 years old with primary liver carcinoma and hepatitis B virus infection. Sequenced sample: peripheral blood. The rearranged chain carries TRBV11-2 and TRBJ2-7; the D gene cannot be resolved reliably. For the CDR3, the sequence is CASSLCPKLTYEQYF. The sequence in DNA is TGTGCCAGCAGCTTATGTCCTAAGCTAACTTACGAGCAGTACTTC.